This record concerns one TCR beta chain sequence. What this receptor recognizes is not known. There are no base qualities to consult, and no much larger clone falls within one base. These reads were obtained on an Illumina HiSeq 1500. The public reads were reanalyzed by TCRdb: fastp trimming at Q25, MiXCR alignment, in-frame beta chains only. For every CDR3 protein sequence, its rows merge into one entry that carries the most common genes and DNA. Within this sample are roughly 280,000 distinct CDR3 sequences, with roughly 21% of them counted one time only. Together, the top ten hold approximately 19% of the sample. This sample was taken from a study of T cell repertoires in cytomegalovirus infection (dated by TCRdb to the late 2010s). Looking at the study overall: Recently identified HLA-C-restricted CMV epitopes, whose presentation resists viral immunomodulation, were targeted by peptide stimulations together with well-studied HLA-B-restricted epitopes. Donor HLA type was relevant to the analysis, because carriage of CMV infection together with the matching HLA type was indicated by public TCR beta signatures. Broad study findings and their caveats: Cumulative frequency of public TCR beta family members discriminated carriers of CMV infection plus the relevant HLA type in this cohort and an independent approximately 400-donor cohort. The ex vivo response was dominated by HLA-C-restricted CMV-specific TCR beta clonotypes, and the single most frequent clonotype in two of eight donors was supplied by these HLA-C-restricted clonotypes.

The sample's treatment or condition label, decoded: in vitro stimulation with specific CMV peptide epitopes to enrich CMV-specific T cells. The germline V gene sets CDR1 to KGHSH and CDR2 to LQKENI. V is shortened by 0 bases, J by 3 bases, and the region joining them spans 5 bases. Including the terminal cysteine and phenylalanine, the CDR3 comprises 14 residues. The entry retains the CDR3 DNA only, 42 bases that are in frame from base 1. The sequence links TRBV18 to TRBJ2-2; the D gene assignment is ambiguous. The sequencing here drew on cultured PBMCs, taken from culture after CMV antigen stimulation. This TCR came from a human donor in good health (CMV status not recorded). Some clones in this sample may be carry-over from other donors' samples. The sequenced DNA is TGTGCCAGCTCACCACCCTCGTACACCGGGGAGCTGTTTTTT. It specifies CASSPPSYTGELFF.